The clone carrying this T cell receptor (beta chain) was observed a handful of times. Its cognate antigen is unknown. Germline V gene sequence: CDR1 LNHDA, CDR2 SQIVND (reference sequence). There are 16 residues in the CDR3. With 5 bases clipped from V and 3 bases from J, the junction kept 10 bases outside the gene matches. Generated by immunoSEQ multiplex PCR, the TCRdb table keeps only in-frame clones and is missing some. This sample has tens of thousands of clones, with about 80% found just once. These data belong to a study of vaccination effects on CD4 cells after COVID-19. About the research overall: The median interval between the second dose and post-vaccine sampling was 72 days. Study results and caveats: Late after vaccination, infection- and vaccine-induced clones showed marked clonal contraction.

The ViraFEST assay expanded antigen-specific CD4+ T cells with viral peptide pools before sequencing. Investigators separated out CD4+ T cells once around 11 days of culture had passed. The vaccine given was either BNT162b2 or mRNA-1273, in two doses. Vaccinated recipients, who were negative for nucleocapsid antibodies, had no history of SARS-CoV-2 infection. On day 3 and again on day 7, half the medium was replaced with IL-2 medium. This rearrangement joins TRBV19 to TRBJ1-5; 7 bases are a match to TRBD1. This TCR was sampled from a human donor who received a COVID-19 vaccine. The material was CD4+ T cells from PBMCs cultured with HCoV-OC43 spike peptides, obtained after COVID-19 vaccination. Sample subset: HCoV-OC43 spike overlapping peptide pool stimulation. CDR3 sequence reads: CASSPTPTGYNQPQHF. DNA of the CDR3: TGTGCCAGTAGTCCCACACCGACAGGGTACAATCAGCCCCAGCATTTT.